This T cell receptor (beta chain) is drawn from a study of CD8 T cells in ankylosing spondylitis. This clonotype was counted ten times or more. The antigen remains unidentified. This CDR3 is 15 amino acids long. Germline CDR1 MGHRA, CDR2 YSYEKL. The V end lost 0 bases, the J end lost 1 base, and 6 bases lay between the germline ends. The study's findings and limits: Some motif variants had been reported before (in reactive arthritis synovial fluid and blood). The study looked at matched synovial fluid samples from ankylosing spondylitis patients. Disease-linked clones were reported to be significantly enriched there. Typical of ankylosing spondylitis blood, it appeared, was a TCR beta motif of eight highly homologous variants. The authors found the disease-linked clones to be CD8+ and relatively rare in peripheral blood.

TCRdb itself ran the 5' RACE reads through MiXCR, one entry per CDR3 protein. Among a few hundred thousand distinct CDR3 sequences, about 11% were seen once, and the ten largest hold around 7%. The TCR was taken from a male donor with ankylosing spondylitis or in good health (not recorded which). Material: blood, either unsorted or a sorted T cell fraction (not recorded which). The genes are TRBV4-1 and TRBJ2-2; D gene uncertain. The CDR3 bases are TGCGCCAGCAGCCAAGATCTGATGAACACCGGGGAGCTGTTTTTT. Its protein product is CASSQDLMNTGELFF.